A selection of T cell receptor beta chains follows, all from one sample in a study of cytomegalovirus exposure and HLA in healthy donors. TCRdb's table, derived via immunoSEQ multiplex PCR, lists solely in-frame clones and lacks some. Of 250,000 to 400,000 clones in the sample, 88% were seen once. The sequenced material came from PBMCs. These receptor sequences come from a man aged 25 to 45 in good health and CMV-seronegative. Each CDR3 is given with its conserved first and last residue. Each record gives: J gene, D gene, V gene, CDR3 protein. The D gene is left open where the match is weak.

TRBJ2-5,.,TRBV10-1,CASSEGWQETQYF
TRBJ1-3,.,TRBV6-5,CASSYSGSSGNTIYF
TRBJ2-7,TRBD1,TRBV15,CATSEGQEFYEQYF
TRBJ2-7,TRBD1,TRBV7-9,CASSRRDRGLGEQYF
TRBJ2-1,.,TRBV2,CASSPDSLVLNEQFF
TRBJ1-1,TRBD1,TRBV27,CASSRSRDRGRYDTEAFF
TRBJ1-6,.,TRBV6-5,CASSYFPDSGRSPLHF
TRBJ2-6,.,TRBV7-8,CASSLLRDSGANVLTF
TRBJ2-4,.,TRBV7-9,CASSPRLTAPRENIQYF
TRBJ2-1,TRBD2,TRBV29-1,CSVGTSGGQRYNEQFF
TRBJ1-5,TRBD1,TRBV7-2,CASSPQGARNQPQHF
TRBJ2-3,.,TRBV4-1,CASSQIAGTADTQYF
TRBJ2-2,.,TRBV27,CASSLFGQGSTGELFF
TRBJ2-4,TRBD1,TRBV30,CAWSADRGRGNIQYF
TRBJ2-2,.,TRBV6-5,CASRASGSGELFF
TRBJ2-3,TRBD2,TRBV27,CASSARKAGETDTQYF
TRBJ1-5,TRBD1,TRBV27,CASSWQGAGQPQHF
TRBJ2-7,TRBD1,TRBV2,CASSTRQGNEQYF
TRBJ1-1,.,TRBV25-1,CASTTGMNTEAFF
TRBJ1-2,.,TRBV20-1,CSGTAIYGYTF
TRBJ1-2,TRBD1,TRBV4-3,CASSQGTGYRGYGYTF
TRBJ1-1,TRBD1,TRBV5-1,CASSQQGAGTEAFF
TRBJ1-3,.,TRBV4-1,CASSQGLRGQPTGNTIYF
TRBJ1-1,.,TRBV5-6,CASSLEVREWGNTEAFF
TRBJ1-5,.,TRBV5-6,CASSSGWGQQPQHF
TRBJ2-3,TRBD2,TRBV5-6,CASSLELAGYTDTQYF
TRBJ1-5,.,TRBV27,CASSLFGSSNQPQHF
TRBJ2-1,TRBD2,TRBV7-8,CASSSRSGASSYNEQFF
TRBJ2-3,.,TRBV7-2,CASSFMPPGTLVTDTQYF
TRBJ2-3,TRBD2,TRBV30,CAWTGTSGAVGTDTQYF
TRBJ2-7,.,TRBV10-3,CAISEEQAGSYEQYF
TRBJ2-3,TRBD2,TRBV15,CATSRGPPTSGGAGTQYF
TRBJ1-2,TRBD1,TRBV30,CAWSRQGINGYTF
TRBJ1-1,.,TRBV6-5,CAIRVGGGGTEAFF
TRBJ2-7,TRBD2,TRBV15,CAASSGVTYEQYF
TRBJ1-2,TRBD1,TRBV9,CASSVEYRGYGYTF
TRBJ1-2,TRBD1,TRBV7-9,CASSSGTGSHYGYTF
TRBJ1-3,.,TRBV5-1,CASSREGPGNTIYF
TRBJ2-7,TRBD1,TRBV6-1,CASTEEGTGSYEQYF
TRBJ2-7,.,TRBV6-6,CASSYSAQQSYEQYF
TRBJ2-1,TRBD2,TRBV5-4,CASSLGSLAGGNEQFF
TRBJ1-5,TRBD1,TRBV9,CASSQYGTGRPSNQPQHF
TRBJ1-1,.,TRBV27,CASSLRSGNTEAFF
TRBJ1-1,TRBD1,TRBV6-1,CASSLQGAITEAFF
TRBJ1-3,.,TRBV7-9,CASSPRRVKGGNTIYF
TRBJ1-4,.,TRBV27,CASSLGQGNEKLFF
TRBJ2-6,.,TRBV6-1,CASSEAKGLGANVLTF
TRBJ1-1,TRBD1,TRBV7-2,CASKIRDRGTEAFF
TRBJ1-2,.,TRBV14,CASSQDPAGSVANYGYTF